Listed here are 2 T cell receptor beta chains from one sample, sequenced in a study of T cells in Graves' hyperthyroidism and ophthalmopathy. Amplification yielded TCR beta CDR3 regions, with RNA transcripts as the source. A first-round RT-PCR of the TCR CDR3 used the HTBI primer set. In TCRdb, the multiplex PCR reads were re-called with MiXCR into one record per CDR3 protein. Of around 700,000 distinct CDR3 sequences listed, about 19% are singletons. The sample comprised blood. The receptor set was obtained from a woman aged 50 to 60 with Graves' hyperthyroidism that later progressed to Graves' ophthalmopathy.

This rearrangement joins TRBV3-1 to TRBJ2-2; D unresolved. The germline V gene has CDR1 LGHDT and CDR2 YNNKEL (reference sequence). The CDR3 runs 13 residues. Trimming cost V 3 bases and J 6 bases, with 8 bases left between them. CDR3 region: CASSHGQPGELFF. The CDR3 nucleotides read TGTGCCAGCAGCCACGGGCAACCCGGGGAGCTGTTTTTT.

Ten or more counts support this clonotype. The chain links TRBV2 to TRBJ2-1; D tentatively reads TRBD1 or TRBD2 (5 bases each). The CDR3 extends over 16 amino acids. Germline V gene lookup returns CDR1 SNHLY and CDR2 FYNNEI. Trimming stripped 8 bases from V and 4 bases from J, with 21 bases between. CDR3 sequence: CASGLSQRGSYNEQFF. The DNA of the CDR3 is TGTGCCAGCGGTTTGTCCCAGAGGGGTTCTTACAATGAGCAGTTCTTC.